Below, 9 T cell receptor beta chains from the same sample are listed, as sequenced in a study of blood T cells in healthy people across ages. A second PCR, run for about 6 to 11 cycles, used a sample-barcoded 5' primer plus a J-beta primer mix. MiXCR, run by TCRdb on the 5' RACE reads, gives a single entry per CDR3 protein. The sample carries about 780,000 distinct CDR3 sequences, roughly 25% recorded once. These data also formed part of another study, on T cells of mothers and their children.

The sample taken for sequencing was blood. The receptors come from a boy aged 5-17 years in good health.

V and J are TRBV12-3 or TRBV12-4 and TRBJ1-2; D is uncertain. This CDR3 has 15 residues. The V gene lost 6 bases and the J gene lost 0 bases, with 14 bases spanning the gap. The CDR3 coding sequence is TGTGCCAGCAGAGAGCGGGAGAAGTCTAACTATGGCTACACCTTC. This translates into CASREREKSNYGYTF.

This clonotype was observed a few times. This rearrangement joins TRBV3-1 to TRBJ1-2, with 7 bases identical to TRBD1. The length of the CDR3 is 16 residues. The J segment lost 3 bases and the V segment lost 4 bases, leaving 11 bases of the junction unmatched. Germline-derived CDR1 and CDR2 are LGHDT and YNNKEL (reference sequence). The chain's CDR3 is CASSRQRDRRDYGYTF. The CDR3 DNA reads as TGTGCCAGCAGCCGTCAACGGGACAGAAGAGACTATGGCTACACCTTC. Filled out from reference TRBV3-1 and TRBJ1-2, the complete variable domain reads DTAVSQTPKYLVTQMGNDKSIKCEQNLGHDTMYWYKQDSKKFLKIMFSYNNKELIINETVPNRFSPKSPDKAHLNLHINSLELGDSAVYFCASSRQRDRRDYGYTFGSGTRLTVV.

For the CDR3, the DNA is TGTGCCAGCACAGGCCCGGACAGGGTGCAGACCCAGTACTTC. The encoded protein is CASTGPDRVQTQYF. The chain couples TRBV5-5 to TRBJ2-5; TRBD1 aligns across 8 bases. The CDR3 runs 14 residues. Germline CDR1 and CDR2: SGHKS and YYEKEE (reference sequence). The V gene end was trimmed by 6 bases and the J gene end by 6 bases; junction bases not matched to a gene: 10.

The rearrangement links TRBV12-3 or TRBV12-4 to TRBJ1-2; D remains ambiguous. Trimming took 8 bases from V and 4 from J, leaving 11 bases between them. The CDR3 consists of 12 residues. In DNA, the CDR3 is TGTGCCAGCTATCGGAACCCCTATGGCTACACCTTC. It codes for CASYRNPYGYTF.

Details on this clonotype: Relative to the germline gene, one junction end is altered; a read error may explain this. The rearrangement uses TRBV14 and TRBJ1-4; no firm D call. Germline lookup yields CDR1 SGHDN and CDR2 FVKESK. The CDR3 spans 18 residues. In DNA form, the CDR3 reads TGTGCCAGCAGCCAAGATTCCATACTGGGTGCAGCTAGGAAAAAACTGTGTTTT. Translating gives CASSQDSILGAARKKLCF.

This clonotype was found a few times. The CDR3 reads CASSVGTDAGIHQYF. The CDR3, as DNA: TGTGCCAGCAGCGTAGGAACAGACGCAGGGATTCACCAGTACTTC. V gene TRBV9 combines with J gene TRBJ2-5; D is possibly TRBD1 (5 bases). The germline V gene encodes CDR1 SGDLS and CDR2 YYNGEE. The length of the CDR3 is 15 residues. The V and J ends lost 0 bases and 10 bases respectively, with 19 bases between them.

This clonotype was counted ten times or more. For the CDR3, the DNA is TGCAGTGCTCAACAGGGGGCAACTAATGAAAAACTGTTTTTT. Its protein product is CSAQQGATNEKLFF. The V gene is TRBV20-1, the J gene TRBJ1-4; 8 positions match TRBD1. This CDR3 spans 14 amino acids. Germline loops: CDR1 DFQATT, CDR2 SNEGSKA (reference sequence). The J segment lost 0 bases and the V segment lost 5 bases, leaving 2 bases of the junction unmatched.

In the case of this clonotype: One junction end does not reproduce the germline sequence, and a read error may be involved. The genes are TRBV10-3 and TRBJ1-2; D remains ambiguous. The CDR3 totals 14 residues. In germline, CDR1 is ENHRY, CDR2 SYGVKD. The CDR3 loop reads CTISEEAESYGYTF. In DNA, the CDR3 is TGTACCATCAGTGAGGAGGCAGAGTCCTATGGCTACACCTTC.

The chain combines TRBV28 with TRBJ2-5; 7 bases match TRBD1. The CDR3 is 14 amino acids. The V segment lost 4 bases and the J segment 5 bases; nucleotides outside the gene matches: 7. Germline V CDR1 and CDR2: MDHEN, SYDVKM. CDR3 amino acids: CASSWSTGVETQYF. The CDR3 DNA reads as TGTGCCAGCAGTTGGAGCACAGGGGTGGAGACCCAGTACTTC.